These T cell receptor beta chains were read from a single sample in a study of control samples from healthy donors and cancer patients. Only in-frame clones appear in the TCRdb table, and some are missing; sequencing was by immunoSEQ multiplex PCR. The table has roughly 130,000 clones, approximately 91% seen once; the top ten hold more than 2.5%. The sample was blood. The receptors originated from a man aged 50 to 60 in good health. The CDR3 runs from the conserved cysteine through the conserved F or W. A D gene is named only where the DNA matches it firmly. Clone sizes are given selectively: once, few, many, or a class where the clone is expanded.

>.|.|TRBV28|TRBJ2-2|17
TGTGCCAGCAGTTACCCACCGGACAGCGCGAACACCGGGGAGCTGTTTTTT
CASSYPPDSANTGELFF
>.|.|TRBV27|TRBJ2-1|14
TGTGCCAGCGGGGGCGGGGCAGGATACAATGAGCAGTTCTTC
CASGGGAGYNEQFF
>.|.|TRBV6-5|TRBJ2-7|13
TGTGCCAGCGATCGGGGGGCCACCTACGAGCAGTACTTC
CASDRGATYEQYF
>.|.|TRBV19|TRBJ1-1|14
TGTGCCAGTAGTCTTCGACGGAACGGGGCTGAAGCTTTCTTT
CASSLRRNGAEAFF
>.|.|TRBV4-1|TRBJ2-7|17
TGCGCCAGCAGCCAAGAAGATCCTGGCAGGGGTGCCTACGAGCAGTACTTC
CASSQEDPGRGAYEQYF
>.|few|TRBV11-3|TRBJ2-7|11
TGTGCCAGCAGCTTGGCGTCCGAGCAGTACTTC
CASSLASEQYF
>.|.|TRBV29-1|TRBJ2-1|17
TGCAGCGTTTCCCCTAGAAAAGACTCATCCGGGGGCAATGAGCAGTTCTTC
CSVSPRKDSSGGNEQFF
>.|.|TRBV6-2/TRBV6-3|TRBJ1-5|15
TGTGCCAGCAGTTACACTCAGGGAGGATATCAGCCCCAGCATTTT
CASSYTQGGYQPQHF
>.|once|TRBV6-2/TRBV6-3|TRBJ1-5|17
TGTGCCAGCAGTTACATGGAGGGGTTCTCTCGAAATCAGCCCCAGCATTTT
CASSYMEGFSRNQPQHF
>.|.|TRBV7-6|TRBJ2-5|17
TGTGCCAGCAGCTTAGGGGGTCCAGGGCAAGGAGTTGAGACCCAGTACTTC
CASSLGGPGQGVETQYF
>TRBD2|.|TRBV4-2|TRBJ2-3|15
TGTGCCAGCAGCCATAGCGGGGGGGGCACAGATACGCAGTATTTT
CASSHSGGGTDTQYF
>.|.|TRBV28|TRBJ2-7|14
TGTGCCAGCAGTCCACCTCACAGGGTCGGCGAGCAGTACTTC
CASSPPHRVGEQYF
>.|.|TRBV7-2|TRBJ1-6|16
TGTGCCAGCAGCGCAGCTTTATTTTCATTTAATTCACCCCTCCACTTT
CASSAALFSFNSPLHF
>TRBD1|.|TRBV5-1|TRBJ2-4|14
TGCGCCAGCAGGTCAGGGGGAGTCAAAAACATTCAGTACTTC
CASRSGGVKNIQYF
>.|.|TRBV10-3|TRBJ2-3|15
TGTGCCATCAGACAGGCGAGTGTTGGCACAGATACGCAGTATTTT
CAIRQASVGTDTQYF
>TRBD1|.|TRBV19|TRBJ1-2|14
TGTGCCAGTACCCCCGGACAGGGTAACTATGGCTACACCTTC
CASTPGQGNYGYTF
>.|.|TRBV28|TRBJ2-1|13
TGTGCCAGCAGTTTACGACAGCTCCATGAGCAGTTCTTC
CASSLRQLHEQFF
>.|.|TRBV29-1|TRBJ1-1|13
TGCAGCGCCTGGACAACCGAGAACACTGAAGCTTTCTTT
CSAWTTENTEAFF
>.|.|TRBV9|TRBJ2-1|15
TGTGCCAGCAGCGTAGTTTCGGGGGGCTTAAATGAGCAGTTCTTC
CASSVVSGGLNEQFF
>TRBD1|.|TRBV30|TRBJ2-5|13
TGTGCCTGGAGTCCGACAGGGAGAGAGACCCAGTACTTC
CAWSPTGRETQYF
>TRBD1|.|TRBV2|TRBJ1-2|15
TGTGCCAGCAGTGAACCCGGGACAGGGATGTATGGCTACACCTTC
CASSEPGTGMYGYTF
>.|.|TRBV6-1|TRBJ1-6|14
TGTGCCAGCAGTGAAGAGGTGGGACGGTCACCCCTCCACTTT
CASSEEVGRSPLHF
>TRBD1|.|TRBV18|TRBJ1-2|14
TGTGCCAGCTCATCGGGACAGCAATCCTATGGCTACACCTTC
CASSSGQQSYGYTF
>.|.|TRBV27|TRBJ2-7|15
TGTGCCAGCAGTTCCCTACCCTCTCATTACTACGAGCAGTACTTC
CASSSLPSHYYEQYF
>TRBD1|once|TRBV4-1|TRBJ2-7|15
TGCGCCAGCAGCCAAGCGGCGGCAGGGGGCTACGAGCAGTACTTC
CASSQAAAGGYEQYF
>TRBD1|once|TRBV19|TRBJ1-3|15
TGTGCCAGTACCACGGGACAGTGGTCTGGAAACACCATATATTTT
CASTTGQWSGNTIYF
>.|.|TRBV5-1|TRBJ2-7|11
TGCGCCAGCACCAACAACGACGAGCAGTACTTC
CASTNNDEQYF
>.|.|TRBV19|TRBJ1-6|15
TGTGCCAGTAGTACCAGTGCAGGGGATAATTCACCCCTCCACTTT
CASSTSAGDNSPLHF
>.|.|TRBV9|TRBJ2-5|15
TGTGCCAGCAGCGCTACAAAGGGGCGGATGGAGACCCAGTACTTC
CASSATKGRMETQYF
>.|.|TRBV19|TRBJ2-3|13
TGTGCCAGCTCTAGGGAAAGCACAGATACGCAGTATTTT
CASSRESTDTQYF
>TRBD2|.|TRBV3-1/TRBV3-2|TRBJ2-3|17
TGTGCCAGCAGCCTACGACTAGCGGGGTCTAGCACAGATACGCAGTATTTT
CASSLRLAGSSTDTQYF
>TRBD2|.|TRBV7-3|TRBJ2-3|16
TGTGCCAGCAGCTTAATGGCTAGCGGGGTTCCAGATACGCAGTATTTT
CASSLMASGVPDTQYF
>TRBD1|.|TRBV5-4|TRBJ1-1|13
TGTGCCAGCAGCCGGACAGGGGGAACTGAAGCTTTCTTT
CASSRTGGTEAFF
>.|once|TRBV28|TRBJ2-7|15
TGTGCCAGCAGTTTTTTGGGGGTGGCCTCCTACGAGCAGTACTTC
CASSFLGVASYEQYF
>.|few|TRBV21-1|TRBJ2-7|15
TGTGCCAGCAGCACAGACAGGGGGCGCGGGTACGAGCAGTACTTC
CASSTDRGRGYEQYF
>TRBD2|.|TRBV2|TRBJ2-3|15
TGTGCCAGCAGCTTGGACGGGGGGATCACAGATACGCAGTATTTT
CASSLDGGITDTQYF
>TRBD2|few|TRBV19|TRBJ2-1|13
TGTGCCAGTAGTATTGGTGGGGGGGGTGAGCAGTTCTTC
CASSIGGGGEQFF
>.|once|TRBV28|TRBJ2-3|14
TGTGCCAGCAGGGCAGAATTAGACACAGATACGCAGTATTTT
CASRAELDTDTQYF
>TRBD1|once|TRBV5-1|TRBJ2-5|13
TGCGCCAGCAGCCGGGACAGCCAAGAGACCCAGTACTTC
CASSRDSQETQYF
>.|.|TRBV24-1|TRBJ2-3|15
TGTGCCACCAGTGATTTCCAAGGGGCCGCAGATACGCAGTATTTT
CATSDFQGAADTQYF
>TRBD1|.|TRBV5-8|TRBJ2-5|15
TGTGCCAGCAGCTTGGGACAGGGATTCCAAGAGACCCAGTACTTC
CASSLGQGFQETQYF
>.|.|TRBV5-1|TRBJ1-4|16
TGCGCCAGCAGCTTGAATTTCGATGCAACTAATGAAAAACTGTTTTTT
CASSLNFDATNEKLFF
>TRBD2|.|TRBV12-3/TRBV12-4|TRBJ2-7|13
TGTGCCAGCAGTACTAGCGGGGTTTATGAGCAGTACTTC
CASSTSGVYEQYF
>.|once|TRBV4-2|TRBJ1-6|15
TGTGCCAGCAGCCCCATCTGGACAGAAGACGCACCCCTCCACTTT
CASSPIWTEDAPLHF
>.|.|TRBV3-1/TRBV3-2|TRBJ2-1|17
TGTGCCAGCAGCCCGTACCAACGGAAAGGCCTCGACTATGAGCAGTTCTTC
CASSPYQRKGLDYEQFF
>TRBD1|.|TRBV24-1|TRBJ1-5|16
TGTGCCACCAGCCCCACTATGGTCAGGGGGCGGCAGCCCCAGCATTTT
CATSPTMVRGRQPQHF
>TRBD1|once|TRBV5-1|TRBJ2-1|14
TGCGCCAGCACCTCCGGGACAGTTATTAATGAGCAGTTCTTC
CASTSGTVINEQFF
>.|.|TRBV6-5|TRBJ1-1|14
TGTGCCAGCAGTTACCAGTCATTACGCACTGAAGCTTTCTTT
CASSYQSLRTEAFF
>.|.|TRBV7-8|TRBJ1-2|15
TGTGCCAGCAGCCGGGTGGACAGCCATACCTATGGCTACACCTTC
CASSRVDSHTYGYTF
>.|.|TRBV11-3|TRBJ2-6|14
TGTGCCAGCAGCTTAGATCTGAACCCTGACGTCCTGACTTTC
CASSLDLNPDVLTF
>.|.|TRBV11-3|TRBJ2-2|15
TGTGCCAGCAGGCAACAGGGTTCGAACACCGGGGAGCTGTTTTTT
CASRQQGSNTGELFF
>TRBD1|.|TRBV4-1|TRBJ1-5|15
TGCGCCAGCAGCCAGGGACTCAGGGGGCAGGAGCCCCAGCATTTT
CASSQGLRGQEPQHF
>.|.|TRBV28|TRBJ2-7|12
TGTGCCAGCACAGAAAGCACCTACGAGCAGTACTTC
CASTESTYEQYF